The 2 T cell receptor beta chains listed next were all sequenced from one sample in a study of molecular identifiers for immune sequencing clone quantification. TCRdb re-derived calls from the PCR reads in MiXCR, one entry per CDR3 protein. Among about 86,000 distinct CDR3 sequences, about 23% were seen once, and the ten largest hold about 0.73%. Sample: naive CD8+ T cells from blood, with Jurkat cell RNA spiked in. Regarding subset: FACS-sorted CD8+CD4-CCR7+CD45RA+ naive T cells. Receptors originate from a human donor in good health. Some libraries in this study had Jurkat cell RNA spiked in.

The chain is built from TRBV20-1 and TRBJ2-7, with D maybe TRBD2 (6 bases). Germline CDR1 is DFQATT and CDR2 is SNEGSKA (reference sequence). The length of the CDR3 is 13 residues. CDR3 amino acids: CSARVGSSYEQYF. The CDR3 DNA reads as TGCAGCGCCCGTGTCGGGAGCTCCTACGAGCAGTACTTC.

With regard to this clonotype: A much larger clone differs from this one at a single base, so this may be a read error. The chain uses TRBV27 and TRBJ1-1, with D possibly matching TRBD1 (5 bases). V gave up 0 bases and J gave up 4 bases, with 9 bases separating them. This CDR3 contains 14 residues. CDR1 and CDR2 (germline): MNHEY, SMNVEV (reference sequence). As DNA, the CDR3 is TGTGCCAGCAGTTTATCCCAGGGTGCCACTGAAGCTTTCTTT. It is translated as CASSLSQGATEAFF.